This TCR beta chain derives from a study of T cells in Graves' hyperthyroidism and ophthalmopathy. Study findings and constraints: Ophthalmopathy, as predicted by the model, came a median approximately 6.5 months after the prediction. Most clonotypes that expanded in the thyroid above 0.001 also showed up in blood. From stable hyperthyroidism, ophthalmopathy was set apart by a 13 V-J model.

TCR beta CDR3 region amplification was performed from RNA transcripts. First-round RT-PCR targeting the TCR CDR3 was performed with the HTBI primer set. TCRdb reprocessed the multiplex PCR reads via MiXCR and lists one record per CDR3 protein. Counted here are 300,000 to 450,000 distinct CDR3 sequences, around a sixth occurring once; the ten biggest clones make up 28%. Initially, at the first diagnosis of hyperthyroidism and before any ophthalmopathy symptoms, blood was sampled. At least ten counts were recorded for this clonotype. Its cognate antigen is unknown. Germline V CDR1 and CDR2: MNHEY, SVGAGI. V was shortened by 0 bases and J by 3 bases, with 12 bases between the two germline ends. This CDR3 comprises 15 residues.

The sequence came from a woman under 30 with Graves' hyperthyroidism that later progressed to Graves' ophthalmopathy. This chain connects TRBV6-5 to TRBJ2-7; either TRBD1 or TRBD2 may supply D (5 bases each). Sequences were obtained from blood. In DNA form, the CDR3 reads TGTGCCAGCAGTTACTCGACGGGGACCTTCTACGAGCAGTACTTC. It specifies CASSYSTGTFYEQYF.